This TCR beta chain was recovered during a study of cytomegalovirus exposure and HLA in healthy donors. Whole-study context: It was reported in a later analysis that the 120 or so validation repertoires used the same platform as the 650 to 800 first-cohort repertoires.

Study observations and caveats: Subsequent analysis revealed that first-cohort TCR clusters tended to co-occur in the roughly 120 validation repertoires.

Concerning this clone: Its antigen is not identified.

Germline-derived CDR1 and CDR2 are SGHAT and FQNNGV. The CDR3 length is 14 residues. With V trimmed by 5 bases and J by 2 bases, 2 bases remained unmatched. The table came from immunoSEQ multiplex PCR; TCRdb's copy has only in-frame clones and leaves some out. The sample lists 57,000 or so clones; approximately 96% were seen once. Sequenced: PBMCs. The receptor's source is a man in his late teens or twenties in good health and CMV-seronegative. V usage is TRBV11-2 and J usage is TRBJ2-3; 9 bases align to TRBD1. The CDR3 nucleotides are TGTGCCAGCAGCCGGACAGGGGCCACAGATACGCAGTATTTT. This translates into CASSRTGATDTQYF.